Listed below are T cell receptor beta chains from one sample, sequenced in a study of T cell repertoires in cytomegalovirus infection. TCRdb itself ran the reads through MiXCR, one entry per CDR3 protein. The data contain about 150,000 distinct CDR3 sequences, roughly a quarter of them singletons. Material for sequencing was PBMCs. These receptors originate from a human donor in good health (CMV status not recorded). Some clones in this sample may be carry-over from other donors' samples. The CDR3 runs from the conserved cysteine through the conserved F or W. The D gene is left open where the match is weak. Clone size is shown for a subset of rows, as once, few, many or a class of expanded clone.

d_call	j_call	clone_size	v_call	cdr3_aa	cdr3_nt
-	TRBJ1-1	-	TRBV7-3	CASSLTSLAHMNTEAFF	TGTGCCAGCAGCTTAACCTCATTGGCACACATGAACACTGAAGCTTTCTTT
TRBD1	TRBJ1-2	-	TRBV28	CASLTPGQGLGGYTF	TGTGCCAGCCTGACACCGGGACAGGGGTTAGGGGGCTACACCTTC
-	TRBJ1-5	-	TRBV9	CASSVGNSPNQPQHF	TGTGCCAGCAGCGTAGGGAACAGCCCAAATCAGCCCCAGCATTTT
-	TRBJ1-1	few	TRBV29-1	CSVDRYTEAFF	TGCAGCGTTGATAGATACACTGAAGCTTTCTTT
-	TRBJ2-2	few	TRBV6-2/TRBV6-3	CASSYSAVSMNTGELFF	TGTGCCAGCAGTTACTCGGCAGTCTCCATGAACACCGGGGAGCTGTTTTTT
TRBD1	TRBJ2-3	few	TRBV5-6	CASSTGTGGADTQYF	TGTGCCAGCAGCACCGGGACAGGAGGAGCAGATACGCAGTATTTT
-	TRBJ2-1	few	TRBV29-1	CSAVHYNEQFF	TGCAGCGCCGTTCACTACAATGAGCAGTTCTTC
TRBD1	TRBJ1-6	many	TRBV4-1	CASSPEGTGVRPLHF	TGCGCCAGCAGCCCAGAGGGGACAGGGGTTCGGCCCCTCCACTTT
-	TRBJ1-1	-	TRBV30	CACTGWGTEAFF	TGTGCCTGTACAGGGTGGGGGACTGAAGCTTTCTTT
TRBD1	TRBJ1-1	-	TRBV3-1	CASSQGTGSNTEAFF	TGTGCCAGCAGCCAAGGGACAGGGTCGAACACTGAAGCTTTCTTT
TRBD2	TRBJ2-3	many	TRBV6-2/TRBV6-3	CASRDGGGPDTQYF	TGTGCCAGCAGAGACGGGGGAGGGCCAGATACGCAGTATTTT
TRBD1	TRBJ2-2	few	TRBV14	CASSQDWGQRTTGELFF	TGTGCCAGCAGCCAAGATTGGGGACAGCGGACCACCGGGGAGCTGTTTTTT
TRBD2	TRBJ2-7	few	TRBV4-3	CASSQEFRTSGLYEQYF	TGCGCCAGCAGCCAAGAGTTCAGGACTAGCGGGCTCTACGAGCAGTACTTC
-	TRBJ2-1	few	TRBV19	CASFKTEPEFF	TGTGCCAGCTTTAAGACCGAGCCTGAGTTCTTC
TRBD2	TRBJ2-7	few	TRBV27	CASSLGAGVGYEQYF	TGTGCCAGCAGTTTAGGAGCGGGAGTAGGATACGAGCAGTACTTC
-	TRBJ1-1	few	TRBV28	CASSLAITEAFF	TGTGCCAGCAGTTTAGCTATCACTGAAGCTTTCTTT
-	TRBJ2-2	-	TRBV12-5	CASGLGATDTGELFF	TGTGCTAGTGGTTTGGGCGCGACGGACACCGGGGAGCTGTTTTTT
-	TRBJ2-7	few	TRBV6-6	CASSHTGEQYF	TGTGCCAGCAGTCACACGGGCGAGCAGTACTTC
-	TRBJ1-1	-	TRBV11-2	CASSVTGISEAFF	TGTGCCAGCAGCGTTACAGGGATCTCTGAAGCTTTCTTT
TRBD2	TRBJ2-1	-	TRBV6-2/TRBV6-3	CASSDGLAGYSYNEQFF	TGTGCCAGCAGTGACGGACTAGCGGGTTACTCCTACAATGAGCAGTTCTTC
TRBD2	TRBJ2-3	-	TRBV7-2	CASSLQFAGGRDTQYF	TGTGCCAGCAGCTTACAGTTTGCGGGAGGCCGAGATACGCAGTATTTT
-	TRBJ2-1	-	TRBV6-5	CASSYAEGGEQFF	TGTGCCAGCAGTTACGCGGAAGGTGGTGAGCAGTTCTTC
-	TRBJ2-1	many	TRBV6-2/TRBV6-3	CATRRMGITHNEQFF	TGTGCCACCCGGAGGATGGGTATAACCCACAATGAGCAGTTCTTC
-	TRBJ2-7	-	TRBV6-1	CASSDPPGRKDEQYF	TGTGCCAGCAGTGATCCGCCGGGGCGAAAGGACGAGCAGTACTTC
-	TRBJ2-3	few	TRBV20-1	CSAPQDSTDTQYF	TGCAGTGCACCGCAAGACAGCACAGATACGCAGTATTTT
-	TRBJ2-3	-	TRBV12-3/TRBV12-4	CASSFSGTTDTQYF	TGTGCCAGCAGTTTTTCCGGAACCACAGATACGCAGTATTTT
TRBD2	TRBJ2-1	many	TRBV10-3	CAISESRASGDNNEQFF	TGTGCCATCAGTGAGTCGAGGGCTAGCGGAGATAACAATGAGCAGTTCTTC
TRBD1	TRBJ1-4	-	TRBV6-1	CASRARGSNEKLFF	TGTGCCAGCAGGGCCAGGGGGTCTAATGAAAAACTGTTTTTT
TRBD2	TRBJ2-1	-	TRBV19	CASSITAGLADNEQFF	TGTGCCAGTAGCATAACTGCGGGACTAGCGGACAATGAGCAGTTCTTC
TRBD1	TRBJ2-7	-	TRBV15	CATRPGTGDEQYF	TGTGCCACCAGGCCCGGGACAGGGGACGAGCAGTACTTC
TRBD2	TRBJ2-2	many	TRBV6-1	CATDEFWTSGSGGELFF	TGTGCCACCGACGAATTCTGGACTAGCGGGAGTGGCGGGGAGCTGTTTTTT
-	TRBJ2-1	few	TRBV28	CASKGTPYNEQFF	TGTGCCAGCAAAGGGACCCCATACAATGAGCAGTTCTTC
TRBD2	TRBJ2-1	-	TRBV29-1	CSVGLAGDNEQFF	TGCAGCGTTGGTCTAGCGGGGGACAATGAGCAGTTCTTC
-	TRBJ2-5	few	TRBV18	CASSPFRLEEETQYF	TGTGCCAGCTCACCCTTTAGACTAGAAGAAGAGACCCAGTACTTC
-	TRBJ1-4	many	TRBV7-2	CASSLGASEKLFF	TGTGCCAGCAGCTTAGGGGCGAGCGAAAAACTGTTTTTT
TRBD2	TRBJ2-1	-	TRBV7-9	CASSSRLAGGFF	TGTGCCAGCAGCTCAAGACTAGCGGGAGGATTCTTC
-	TRBJ1-5	few	TRBV6-6	CASSHGGAYQPQHF	TGTGCCAGCAGTCATGGGGGGGCTTATCAGCCCCAGCATTTT
TRBD1	TRBJ1-1	few	TRBV20-1	CSAREWTGDTEAFF	TGCAGTGCTAGAGAGTGGACAGGGGACACTGAAGCTTTCTTT
-	TRBJ2-6	few	TRBV5-1	CASSLRERSGANVLTF	TGCGCCAGCAGCTTGAGGGAACGTTCTGGGGCCAACGTCCTGACTTTC
-	TRBJ2-4	-	TRBV20-1	CSARDFDTSYF	TGCAGTGCTAGAGATTTTGACACATCGTACTTC
-	TRBJ2-3	many	TRBV11-3	CASSLGGGPTDTQYF	TGTGCCAGCAGCTTGGGGGGGGGGCCCACAGATACGCAGTATTTT
-	TRBJ2-1	-	TRBV28	CASNLRVGVPNEQFF	TGTGCCAGCAACCTAAGGGTCGGAGTTCCCAATGAGCAGTTCTTC
-	TRBJ1-1	-	TRBV6-6	CASSYAGAGMNTEAFF	TGTGCCAGCAGTTACGCGGGGGCGGGCATGAACACTGAAGCTTTCTTT
-	TRBJ1-5	few	TRBV19	CASSIGQGNQPQHF	TGTGCCAGTAGTATCGGGCAAGGCAATCAGCCCCAGCATTTT
TRBD1	TRBJ2-7	-	TRBV29-1	CSIQGSSYEQYF	TGCAGTATACAGGGGAGCTCCTACGAGCAGTACTTC
-	TRBJ2-2	many	TRBV7-2	CASSLLQGQGTGELFF	TGTGCCAGCAGCTTACTGCAGGGCCAAGGGACCGGGGAGCTGTTTTTT
TRBD2	TRBJ2-7	-	TRBV6-1	CDSSRLAGGLYEQYF	TGTGACAGCAGTCGATTAGCGGGAGGGCTTTACGAGCAGTACTTC
-	TRBJ1-6	few	TRBV7-9	CASSSQDNSPLHF	TGTGCCAGCAGCTCCCAGGACAATTCACCCCTCCACTTT
-	TRBJ1-4	-	TRBV28	CASSPASRGEKLFF	TGTGCCAGCAGCCCCGCTAGTCGGGGTGAAAAACTGTTTTTT
-	TRBJ2-7	-	TRBV6-8	CASSYWQLDHEQYF	TGTGCCAGCAGTTACTGGCAGCTTGACCACGAGCAGTACTTC
-	TRBJ2-2	few	TRBV6-6	CASSLQHGVVAGELFF	TGTGCCAGCAGTCTCCAGCACGGGGTTGTCGCCGGGGAGCTGTTTTTT
-	TRBJ2-5	few	TRBV28	CASRHTGEGETQYF	TGTGCCAGCAGACATACAGGGGAGGGAGAGACCCAGTACTTC
-	TRBJ2-1	-	TRBV28	CASSVAQDNEQFF	TGTGCCAGCAGCGTAGCCCAAGACAATGAGCAGTTCTTC